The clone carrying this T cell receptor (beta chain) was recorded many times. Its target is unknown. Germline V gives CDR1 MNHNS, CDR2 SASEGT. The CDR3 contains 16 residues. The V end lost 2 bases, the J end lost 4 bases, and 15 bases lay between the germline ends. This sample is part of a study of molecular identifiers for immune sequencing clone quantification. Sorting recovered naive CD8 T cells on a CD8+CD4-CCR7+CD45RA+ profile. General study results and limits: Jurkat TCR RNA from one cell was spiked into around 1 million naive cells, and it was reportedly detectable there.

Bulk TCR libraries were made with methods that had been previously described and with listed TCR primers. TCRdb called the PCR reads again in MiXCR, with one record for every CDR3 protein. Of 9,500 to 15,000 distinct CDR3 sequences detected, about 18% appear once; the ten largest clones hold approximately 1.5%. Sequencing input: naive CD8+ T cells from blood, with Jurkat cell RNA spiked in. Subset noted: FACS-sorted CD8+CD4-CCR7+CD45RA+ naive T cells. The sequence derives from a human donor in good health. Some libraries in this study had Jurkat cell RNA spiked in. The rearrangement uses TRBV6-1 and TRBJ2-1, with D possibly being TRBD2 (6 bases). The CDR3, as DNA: TGTGCCAGCAGTGAAATGGAGGGTTTGGTGTACAATGAGCAGTTCTTC. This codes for CASSEMEGLVYNEQFF.